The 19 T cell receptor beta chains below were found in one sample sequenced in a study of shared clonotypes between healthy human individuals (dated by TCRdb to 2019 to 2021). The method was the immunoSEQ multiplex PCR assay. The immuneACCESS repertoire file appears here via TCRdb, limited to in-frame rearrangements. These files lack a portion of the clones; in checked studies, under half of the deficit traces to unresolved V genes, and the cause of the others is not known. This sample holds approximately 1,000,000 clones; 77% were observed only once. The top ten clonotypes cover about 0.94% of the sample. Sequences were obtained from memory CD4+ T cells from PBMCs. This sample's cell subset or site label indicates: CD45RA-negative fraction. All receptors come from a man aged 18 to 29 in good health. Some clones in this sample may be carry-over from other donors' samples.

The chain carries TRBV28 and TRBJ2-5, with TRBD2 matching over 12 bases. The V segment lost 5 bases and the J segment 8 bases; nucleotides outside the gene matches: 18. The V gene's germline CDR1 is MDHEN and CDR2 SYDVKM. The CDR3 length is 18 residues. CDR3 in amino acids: CASSPGTSGPGRLFTQYF. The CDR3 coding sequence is TGTGCCAGCAGTCCTGGGACTAGCGGGCCAGGGCGGCTTTTTACCCAGTACTTC.

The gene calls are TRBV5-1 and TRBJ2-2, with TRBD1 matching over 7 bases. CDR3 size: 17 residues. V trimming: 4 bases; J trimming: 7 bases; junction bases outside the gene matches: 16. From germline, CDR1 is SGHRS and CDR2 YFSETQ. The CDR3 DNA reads TGCGCCAGCAGCCCCACCCCGGGGCAGGGGGTCAGCGGGGAGCTGTTTTTT. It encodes CASSPTPGQGVSGELFF.

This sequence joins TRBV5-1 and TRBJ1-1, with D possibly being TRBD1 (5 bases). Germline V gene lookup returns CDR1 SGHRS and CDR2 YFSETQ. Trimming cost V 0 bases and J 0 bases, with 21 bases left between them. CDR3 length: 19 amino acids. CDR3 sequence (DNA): TGCGCCAGCAGCTTGGCCTGGTTGAGGCAGGGAGAGATGAACACTGAAGCTTTCTTT. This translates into CASSLAWLRQGEMNTEAFF.

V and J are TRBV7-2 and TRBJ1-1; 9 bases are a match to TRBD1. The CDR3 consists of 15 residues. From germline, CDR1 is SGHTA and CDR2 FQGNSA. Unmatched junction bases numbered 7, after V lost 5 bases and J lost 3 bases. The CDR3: CASSPQGARDTEAFF. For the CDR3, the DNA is TGTGCCAGCAGCCCACAGGGGGCGCGGGACACTGAAGCTTTCTTT.

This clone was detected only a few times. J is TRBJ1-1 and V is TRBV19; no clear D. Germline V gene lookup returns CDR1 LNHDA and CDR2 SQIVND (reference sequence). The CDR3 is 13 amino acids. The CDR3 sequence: CMTRTGRTTEAFF. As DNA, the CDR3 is TGTATGACTCGGACCGGGCGGACCACTGAAGCTTTCTTT.

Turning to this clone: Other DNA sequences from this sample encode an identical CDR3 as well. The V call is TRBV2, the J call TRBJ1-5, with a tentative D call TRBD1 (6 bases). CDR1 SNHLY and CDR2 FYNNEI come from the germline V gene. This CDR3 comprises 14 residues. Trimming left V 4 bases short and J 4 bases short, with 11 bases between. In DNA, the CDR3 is TGTGCCAGCAGTGGCACAGGGCAAAATCAGCCCCAGCATTTT. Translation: CASSGTGQNQPQHF. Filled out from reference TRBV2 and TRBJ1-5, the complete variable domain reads EPEVTQTPSHQVTQMGQEVILRCVPISNHLYFYWYRQILGQKVEFLVSFYNNEISEKSEIFDDQFSVERPDGSNFTLKIRSTKLEDSAMYFCASSGTGQNQPQHFGDGTRLSIL.

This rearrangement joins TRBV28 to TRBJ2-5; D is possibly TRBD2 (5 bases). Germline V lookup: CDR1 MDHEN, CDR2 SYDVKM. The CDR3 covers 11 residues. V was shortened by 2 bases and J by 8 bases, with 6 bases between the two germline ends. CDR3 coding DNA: TGTGCCAGCAGTTTAGGGAGTACCCAGTACTTC. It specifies CASSLGSTQYF.

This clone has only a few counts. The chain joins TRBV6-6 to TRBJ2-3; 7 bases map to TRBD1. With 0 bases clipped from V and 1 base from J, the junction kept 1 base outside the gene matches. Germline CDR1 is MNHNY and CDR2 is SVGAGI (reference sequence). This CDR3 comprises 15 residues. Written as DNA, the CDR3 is TGTGCCAGCAGTTACTCGCAGGGGGGCACAGATACGCAGTATTTT. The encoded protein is CASSYSQGGTDTQYF.

CDR3 region: CSAEGSSGYTF. The DNA of the CDR3 is TGCAGTGCTGAGGGCTCCTCGGGCTACACCTTC. The V call is TRBV20-1, the J call TRBJ1-2, with D hard to call. V was trimmed by 5 bases and J by 8 bases, leaving 12 bases between them. CDR1 and CDR2 (germline): DFQATT, SNEGSKA (reference sequence). The CDR3 is 11 amino acids.

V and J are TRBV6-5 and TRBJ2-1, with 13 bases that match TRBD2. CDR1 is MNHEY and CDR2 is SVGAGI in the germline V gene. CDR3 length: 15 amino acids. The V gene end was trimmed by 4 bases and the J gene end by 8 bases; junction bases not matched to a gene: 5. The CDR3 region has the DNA TGTGCCAGCAGTTCACTAGCGGGAGGGTCCGATGAGCAGTTCTTC. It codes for CASSSLAGGSDEQFF.

This CDR3 is CASSTGQRNSPLHF. CDR3 sequence (DNA): TGTGCCAGCAGTACAGGACAGAGAAATTCACCCCTCCACTTT. The V call is TRBV27, the J call TRBJ1-6; maybe TRBD1 (6 bases). The germline V gene has CDR1 MNHEY and CDR2 SMNVEV (reference sequence). This CDR3 has 14 residues. Between the trimmed V and J ends, which lost 5 bases and 7 bases, there was a span of 12 bases.

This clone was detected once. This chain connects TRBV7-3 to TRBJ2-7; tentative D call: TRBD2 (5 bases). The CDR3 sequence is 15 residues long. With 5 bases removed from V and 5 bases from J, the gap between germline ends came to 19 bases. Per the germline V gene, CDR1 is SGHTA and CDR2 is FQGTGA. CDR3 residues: CASSTGYHSGNEQYF. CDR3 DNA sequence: TGTGCCAGCAGCACGGGGTACCACTCTGGGAACGAGCAGTACTTC.

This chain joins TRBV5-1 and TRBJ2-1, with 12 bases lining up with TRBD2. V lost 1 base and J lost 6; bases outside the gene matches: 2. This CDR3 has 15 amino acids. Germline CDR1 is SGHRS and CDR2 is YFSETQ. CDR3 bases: TGCGCCAGCAGCTTGACTAGCGGGAGGCTCAATGAGCAGTTCTTC. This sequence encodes CASSLTSGRLNEQFF.

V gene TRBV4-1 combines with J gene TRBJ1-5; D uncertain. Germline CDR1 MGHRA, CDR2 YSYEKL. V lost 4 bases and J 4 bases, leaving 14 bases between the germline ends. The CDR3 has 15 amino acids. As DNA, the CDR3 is TGCGCCAGCAGCCCCGAGTTGGGTCATAATCAGCCCCAGCATTTT. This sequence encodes CASSPELGHNQPQHF.

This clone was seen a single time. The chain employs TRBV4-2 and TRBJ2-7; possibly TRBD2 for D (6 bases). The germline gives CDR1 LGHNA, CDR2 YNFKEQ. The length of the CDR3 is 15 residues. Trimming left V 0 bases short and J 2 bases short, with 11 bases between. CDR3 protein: CASSQEDGRPYEQYF. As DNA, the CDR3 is TGTGCCAGCAGCCAAGAAGACGGGAGACCCTACGAGCAGTACTTC.

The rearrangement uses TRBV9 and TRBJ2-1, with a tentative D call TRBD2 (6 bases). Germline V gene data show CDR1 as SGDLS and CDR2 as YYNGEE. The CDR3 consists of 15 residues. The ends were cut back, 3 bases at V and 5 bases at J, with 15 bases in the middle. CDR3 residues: CASSADGSGDNEQFF. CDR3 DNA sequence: TGTGCCAGCAGCGCCGACGGGAGTGGGGACAATGAGCAGTTCTTC. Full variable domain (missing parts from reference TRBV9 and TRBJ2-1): DSGVTQTPKHLITATGQRVTLRCSPRSGDLSVYWYQQSLDQGLQFLIQYYNGEERAKGNILERFSAQQFPDLHSELNLSSLELGDSALYFCASSADGSGDNEQFFGPGTRLTVL.

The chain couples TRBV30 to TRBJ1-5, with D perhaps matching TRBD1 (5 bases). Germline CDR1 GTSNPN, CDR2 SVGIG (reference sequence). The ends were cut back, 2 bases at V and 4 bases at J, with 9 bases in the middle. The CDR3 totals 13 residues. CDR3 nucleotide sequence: TGTGCCTGGAGTTTCGGGGCAAATCAGCCCCAGCATTTT. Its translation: CAWSFGANQPQHF.

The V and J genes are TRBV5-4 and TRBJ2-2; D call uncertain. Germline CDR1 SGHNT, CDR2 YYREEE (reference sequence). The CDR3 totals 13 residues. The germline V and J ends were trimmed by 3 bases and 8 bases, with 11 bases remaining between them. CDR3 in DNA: TGTGCCAGCAGCTCGTCAAATGGGGGGGAGCTGTTTTTT. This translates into CASSSSNGGELFF.

CDR3: CASRLNNGAETQYF. The CDR3 DNA follows: TGTGCCAGCAGGCTCAACAATGGGGCTGAGACCCAGTACTTC. The V gene is TRBV6-5, the J gene TRBJ2-5, with D perhaps matching TRBD1 (5 bases). Trimming shortened V by 6 bases and J by 5 bases, and 16 bases separated the two germline ends. This CDR3 is 14 amino acids long. Germline V gene lookup returns CDR1 MNHEY and CDR2 SVGAGI.